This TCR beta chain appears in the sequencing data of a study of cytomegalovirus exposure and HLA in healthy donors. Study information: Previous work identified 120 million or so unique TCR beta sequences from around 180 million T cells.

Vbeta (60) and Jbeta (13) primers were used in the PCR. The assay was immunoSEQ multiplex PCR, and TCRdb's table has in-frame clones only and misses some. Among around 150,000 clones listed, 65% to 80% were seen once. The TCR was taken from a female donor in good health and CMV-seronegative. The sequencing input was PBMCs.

The CDR3: CASSRGNPGAEQYF. For the CDR3, the DNA is TGTGCCAGCAGCCGGGGTAATCCGGGCGCCGAGCAGTACTTC. V gene TRBV5-4 combines with J gene TRBJ2-7; TRBD2 might be the D (5 bases). V lost 4 bases and J 6 bases, leaving 17 bases between the germline ends. The CDR3 consists of 14 residues. Looked up from germline, CDR1 is SGHNT and CDR2 is YYREEE (reference sequence).